The 17 T cell receptor beta chains given below trace back to one sample, sequenced in a study of shared clonotypes between healthy human individuals (TCRdb year 2020). The method behind the library was the immunoSEQ multiplex PCR assay. Held by TCRdb, this immuneACCESS table contains in-frame sequences only and omits some clones. Under half of the omission traces to an unresolved V gene where checked; the cause of the rest is unknown. Counted in this sample were around 2,000,000 clones; about 93% of them appeared once. Around 1.7% of the sample is held by the ten biggest clonotypes. CD8 naive samples were obtained by positive selection for CCR7 among CD45RO-negative cells, yielding a CD45RA+CCR7+ population from which TemRA cells were excluded. Material: naive CD8+ T cells from PBMCs. What this sample's cell subset or site label stands for: CD45RA+CCR7+. Receptor source: a man between 18 and 29 years old in good health. Some clones in this sample may be carry-over from other donors' samples.

CDR3 residues: CASSPKREGLIEQFF. Here the CDR3 DNA reads TGTGCCAGCTCACCTAAGCGGGAGGGTCTCATTGAGCAGTTCTTC. V is TRBV18 and J is TRBJ2-1, with TRBD2 matching over 10 bases. V shed 3 bases, J shed 9 bases, and the junction held 8 bases outside the gene matches. This CDR3 has 15 residues. Germline V gene data show CDR1 as KGHSH and CDR2 as LQKENI.

The chain has TRBV7-6 and TRBJ2-1; 8 bases map to TRBD2. CDR1 and CDR2 (germline): SGHVS, FNYEAQ. The CDR3 contains 16 residues. Losses at the gene ends were 5 bases for V and 0 bases for J; bases not matched to a gene: 6. CDR3 sequence (DNA): TGTGCCAGCAGCCCCGGGCGGGAGGTCTCCTACAATGAGCAGTTCTTC. This sequence encodes CASSPGREVSYNEQFF.

This clone has a handful of counts. The chain has TRBV7-9 and TRBJ1-1; a weak D match, TRBD1 (5 bases). Germline V gene lookup returns CDR1 SEHNR and CDR2 FQNEAQ (reference sequence). This CDR3 has 14 amino acids. The germline V and J ends were trimmed by 4 bases and 6 bases, with 15 bases remaining between them. DNA of the CDR3: TGTGCCAGCAGCTCTCCCTCCAGGGTCTCTGAAGCTTTCTTT. Its translation: CASSSPSRVSEAFF.

This chain joins TRBV6-4 and TRBJ1-2, with TRBD1 as a possible D gene (5 bases). The V gene lost 6 bases and the J gene lost 7 bases, with 12 bases spanning the gap. The length of the CDR3 is 12 residues. Germline CDR1 MRHNA, CDR2 SNTAGT. CDR3 loop: CASSDGGSGYTF. CDR3 coding DNA: TGTGCCAGCAGCGACGGGGGGAGTGGCTACACCTTC.

V gene TRBV28 combines with J gene TRBJ2-7; tentatively, D is TRBD1 or TRBD2 (5 bases each). Per the germline V gene, CDR1 is MDHEN and CDR2 is SYDVKM. Trimming stripped 6 bases from V and 2 bases from J, with 11 bases between. This CDR3 is 13 amino acids long. CDR3 sequence reads: CASSGDQTYEQYF. As DNA, the CDR3 is TGTGCCAGCAGCGGGGACCAAACCTACGAGCAGTACTTC.

This chain uses TRBV5-1 with TRBJ2-1; TRBD1 or TRBD2 may be the D gene (6 bases each). The germline V and J ends were trimmed by 3 bases and 10 bases, with 17 bases remaining between them. There are 14 residues in the CDR3. Germline lookup yields CDR1 SGHRS and CDR2 YFSETQ. DNA for the CDR3: TGCGCCAGCAGCTCCGCGGGACAATCAGGGGAGCAGTTCTTC. Amino acid sequence: CASSSAGQSGEQFF. Variable domain in full (rest from reference TRBV5-1 and TRBJ2-1): KAGVTQTPRYLIKTRGQQVTLSCSPISGHRSVSWYQQTPGQGLQFLFEYFSETQRNKGNFPGRFSGRQFSNSRSEMNVSTLELGDSALYLCASSSAGQSGEQFFGPGTRLTVL.

Only one count was recorded for this clone. The chain is built from TRBV5-1 and TRBJ2-7; D ambiguous. The germline V gene encodes CDR1 SGHRS and CDR2 YFSETQ. The CDR3 is 14 residues long. Deletions cut 2 bases from V and 3 bases from J, with 12 bases between. The chain's CDR3 is CASSLSGPYYEQYF. CDR3 sequence (DNA): TGCGCCAGCAGCTTATCCGGGCCTTACTACGAGCAGTACTTC.

The rearrangement links TRBV10-1 to TRBJ2-5; D remains ambiguous. Germline loops: CDR1 WNHNN, CDR2 SYGVQD (reference sequence). CDR3 length: 12 amino acids. V dropped 0 bases and J dropped 5 bases, with 4 bases sitting between them. The CDR3 loop is CASSESRETQYF. The CDR3 DNA sequence: TGCGCCAGCAGTGAGTCAAGGGAGACCCAGTACTTC.

A word on this clone: This same CDR3 is encoded by further DNA sequences in the sample. The chain joins TRBV27 to TRBJ1-1; D remains ambiguous. Trimming removed 2 bases at V and 4 bases at J, with 8 bases between. Germline CDR1 reads MNHEY; CDR2 reads SMNVEV (reference sequence). This CDR3 is 13 amino acids long. The DNA for the CDR3 is TGTGCCAGCAGTTTAAACCCGGGCACTGAAGCTTTCTTT. Amino acid sequence: CASSLNPGTEAFF.

The chain carries TRBV27 and TRBJ1-1; a possible D gene is TRBD1 (5 bases). V was clipped by 10 bases and J by 7 bases, with 13 bases between them. This CDR3 is built from 11 residues. Germline CDR1 MNHEY, CDR2 SMNVEV (reference sequence). CDR3 coding DNA: TGTGCCACCCGGGGGGGATTTGAAGCTTTCTTT. Residues: CATRGGFEAFF.

In its sample, this clone was seen a few times. The chain joins TRBV29-1 to TRBJ1-2; the D is unclear. Trimming removed 4 bases at V and 8 bases at J, with 8 bases between. This CDR3 is built from 10 residues. CDR1 SQVTM and CDR2 ANQGSEA come from the germline V gene. CDR3: CSVGPGGYTF. The CDR3 DNA is TGCAGCGTTGGTCCCGGCGGCTACACCTTC.

J is TRBJ2-2 and V is TRBV5-6, with TRBD2 as a possible D gene (5 bases). In germline, CDR1 is SGHDT, CDR2 YYEEEE. V was shortened by 3 bases and J by 5 bases, with 17 bases between the two germline ends. This CDR3 spans 16 amino acids. CDR3: CASSSRGKWQTGELFF. CDR3 bases: TGTGCCAGCAGCTCCCGAGGGAAGTGGCAGACCGGGGAGCTGTTTTTT.

The chain has TRBV5-1 and TRBJ2-7, with 12 nucleotides matching TRBD1. The V gene end was trimmed by 5 bases and the J gene end by 6 bases; junction bases not matched to a gene: 9. CDR1 and CDR2 from the germline V gene are SGHRS and YFSETQ. The CDR3 spans 15 residues. CDR3 region: CASRAGTGGFIEQYF. CDR3 coding DNA: TGCGCCAGCAGAGCCGGGACAGGGGGCTTCATCGAGCAGTACTTC.

The V call is TRBV28, the J call TRBJ1-5; D is perhaps TRBD1 (5 bases). V dropped 6 bases and J dropped 4 bases, with 19 bases sitting between them. From germline, CDR1 is MDHEN and CDR2 SYDVKM. This CDR3 is built from 16 residues. This CDR3 reads CASRAIQEDENQPQHF. In nucleotides, the CDR3 is TGTGCCAGCAGAGCTATACAGGAGGATGAGAATCAGCCCCAGCATTTT.

This chain joins TRBV9 and TRBJ2-5, with TRBD2 identical over 9 bases. CDR1 is SGDLS, CDR2 YYNGEE, per germline. The V gene end was trimmed by 0 bases and the J gene end by 1 base; junction bases not matched to a gene: 7. The CDR3 length is 17 residues. The CDR3 reads CASSVGSSGSAQETQYF. CDR3 DNA: TGTGCCAGCAGCGTAGGCAGTAGCGGGAGTGCCCAAGAGACCCAGTACTTC.

The rearrangement uses TRBV28 and TRBJ2-7; 9 bases are a match to TRBD1. CDR1 and CDR2 (germline): MDHEN, SYDVKM. V gave up 2 bases and J gave up 4 bases; unmatched junction bases: 12. CDR3 size: 17 residues. CDR3 in amino acids: CASSLPRDRVLGYEQYF. The DNA of the CDR3 is TGTGCCAGCAGTTTACCCCGGGACAGGGTATTGGGGTACGAGCAGTACTTC.

J is TRBJ1-1 and V is TRBV5-4; possible D gene TRBD1, 6 bases. Germline CDR1 SGHNT, CDR2 YYREEE (reference sequence). With 4 bases removed from V and 6 bases from J, the gap between germline ends came to 16 bases. The CDR3 is made up of 14 amino acids. Here the CDR3 reads CASSPEQGAPEAFF. The CDR3 DNA is TGTGCCAGCAGCCCCGAACAGGGCGCCCCTGAAGCTTTCTTT.